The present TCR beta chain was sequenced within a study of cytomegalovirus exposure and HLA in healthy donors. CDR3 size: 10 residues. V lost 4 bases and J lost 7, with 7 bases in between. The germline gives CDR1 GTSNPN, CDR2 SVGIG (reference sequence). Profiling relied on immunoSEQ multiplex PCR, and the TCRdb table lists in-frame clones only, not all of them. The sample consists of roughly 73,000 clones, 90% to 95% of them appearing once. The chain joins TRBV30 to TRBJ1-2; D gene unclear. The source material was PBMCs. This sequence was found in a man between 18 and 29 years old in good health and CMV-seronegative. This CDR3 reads CAWMGSGYTF. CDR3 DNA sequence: TGTGCCTGGATGGGGAGTGGCTACACCTTC.